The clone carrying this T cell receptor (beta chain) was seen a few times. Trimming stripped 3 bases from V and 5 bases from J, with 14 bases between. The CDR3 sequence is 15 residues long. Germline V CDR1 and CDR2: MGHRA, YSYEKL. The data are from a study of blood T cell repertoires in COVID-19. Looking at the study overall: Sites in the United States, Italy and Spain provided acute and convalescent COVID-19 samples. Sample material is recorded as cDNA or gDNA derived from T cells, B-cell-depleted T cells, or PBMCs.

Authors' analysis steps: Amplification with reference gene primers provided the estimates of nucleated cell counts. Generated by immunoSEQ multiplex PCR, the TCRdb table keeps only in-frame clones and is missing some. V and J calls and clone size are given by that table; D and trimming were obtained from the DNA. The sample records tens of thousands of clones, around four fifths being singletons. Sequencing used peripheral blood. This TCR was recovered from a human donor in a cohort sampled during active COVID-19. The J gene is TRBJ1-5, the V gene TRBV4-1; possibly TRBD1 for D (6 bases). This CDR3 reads CASSHNTRGYQPQHF. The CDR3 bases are TGCGCCAGCAGCCATAACACGAGGGGGTATCAGCCCCAGCATTTT.